The 5 T cell receptor beta chains given below trace back to one sample, sequenced in a study of identical twins. MiXCR, applied by TCRdb to the 5' RACE reads, yields one record per CDR3 protein. This sample yields 520,000 or so distinct CDR3 sequences, of which around 20% are seen a single time; 0.91% belongs to the top ten. The sample was also linked to a second study, of T cells expressing NK-cell markers.

Sequencing was carried out using CD4+ T cells sorted from blood. Receptors were obtained from a woman under 30 in good health.

The gene calls are TRBV5-1 and TRBJ2-5; no firm D call. The CDR3 has 15 residues. Trimming took off 0 bases at V and 6 bases at J, with 15 bases between the two ends. Germline CDR1 reads SGHRS; CDR2 reads YFSETQ. Here the CDR3 DNA reads TGCGCCAGCAGCTTGGAAGCGATAGGAGCACAGACCCAGTACTTC. Protein product: CASSLEAIGAQTQYF.

The V and J genes are TRBV3-1 and TRBJ2-2; D gene unclear. The germline gives CDR1 LGHDT, CDR2 YNNKEL (reference sequence). CDR3 length: 15 residues. V lost 1 base and J lost 1, with 7 bases in between. The CDR3 sequence is CASSQGHENTGELFF. DNA of the CDR3: TGTGCCAGCAGCCAAGGACACGAGAACACCGGGGAGCTGTTTTTT.

In its sample, this clonotype was seen a few times. V gene TRBV20-1 combines with J gene TRBJ2-7; TRBD1 matches at 7 bases. Looked up from germline, CDR1 is DFQATT and CDR2 is SNEGSKA (reference sequence). This CDR3 has 14 amino acids. The junction had 7 bases not matched to a gene; V was cut back by 5 bases and J by 0 bases. The CDR3 nucleotides read TGCAGTGCTCGGGACAGAAAAAGCTCCTACGAGCAGTACTTC. Residues: CSARDRKSSYEQYF.

The V call is TRBV29-1, the J call TRBJ2-7; 8 bases align to TRBD2. The CDR3 runs 12 residues. V lost 8 bases, J lost 1 base, and 4 bases stayed unmatched. In germline, CDR1 is SQVTM, CDR2 ANQGSEA. CDR3 sequence reads: CSFAGGSYEQYF. The CDR3 nucleotides read TGCAGCTTCGCGGGGGGTTCCTACGAGCAGTACTTC.

This clonotype was counted once. The chain couples TRBV11-2 to TRBJ2-7, with 9 nucleotides matching TRBD1. The CDR3 spans 19 residues. CDR1 and CDR2 (germline): SGHAT, FQNNGV. Unmatched junction bases numbered 19, after V lost 3 bases and J lost 4 bases. The CDR3 protein is CASSLGQGYAGVSSYEQYF. The CDR3 DNA reads TGTGCCAGCAGCTTGGGACAGGGATACGCGGGAGTATCCTCGTACGAGCAGTACTTC.